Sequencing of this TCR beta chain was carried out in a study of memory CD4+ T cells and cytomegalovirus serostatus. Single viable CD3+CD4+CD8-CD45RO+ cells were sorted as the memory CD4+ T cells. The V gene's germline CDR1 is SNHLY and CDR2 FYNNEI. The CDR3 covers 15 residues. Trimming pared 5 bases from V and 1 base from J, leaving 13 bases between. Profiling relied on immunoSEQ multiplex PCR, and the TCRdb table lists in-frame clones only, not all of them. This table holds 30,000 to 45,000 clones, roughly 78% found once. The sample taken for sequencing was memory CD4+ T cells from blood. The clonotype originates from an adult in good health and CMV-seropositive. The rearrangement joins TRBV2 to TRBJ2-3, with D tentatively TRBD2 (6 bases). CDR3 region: CASSRRASRTDTQYF. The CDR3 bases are TGTGCCAGCAGTAGGAGGGCGTCTCGCACAGATACGCAGTATTTT. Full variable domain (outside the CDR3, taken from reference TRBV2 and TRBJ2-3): EPEVTQTPSHQVTQMGQEVILRCVPISNHLYFYWYRQILGQKVEFLVSFYNNEISEKSEIFDDQFSVERPDGSNFTLKIRSTKLEDSAMYFCASSRRASRTDTQYFGPGTRLTVL.